The clone carrying this T cell receptor beta chain was counted a few times. The data derive from a study of CD8+ T cells in alopecia areata. The overall study: After 6 to 18 months of tofacitinib, follow-up continued 6 months off drug.

Sequencing used cDNA as its template, made by extracting RNA and reverse transcribing it. This table comes from immunoSEQ multiplex PCR, and its TCRdb copy is limited to in-frame clones, with some not included. The sample has approximately 200,000 clones, around two fifths seen once; the top ten hold roughly 2.6%. Treatment: oral pan-JAK inhibitor, 5-10 mg twice daily. The CDR3 totals 13 residues. Germline V CDR1 and CDR2: SGHRS, YFSETQ. V was clipped by 4 bases and J by 4 bases; unmatched bases: 4. This sequence joins TRBV5-1 and TRBJ1-2; 7 positions agree with TRBD1. This TCR was recovered from a human donor with alopecia areata. Sequencing was performed on CD4+ T cells sorted from blood, taken at approximately week 36, from a patient treated with tofacitinib. The CDR3 reads CASSPGQAYGYTF. The DNA for the CDR3 is TGCGCCAGCAGCCCAGGACAGGCCTATGGCTACACCTTC.